This TCR beta chain was sequenced in a study of blood T cell repertoires in COVID-19. Whole-study context: The origin of the acute and convalescent COVID-19 samples was the United States, Italy and Spain. T cells, B-cell-depleted T cells, or PBMCs supplied cDNA or gDNA.

CDR1 is SGHRS and CDR2 is YFSETQ in the germline V gene. Trimming cost V 4 bases and J 2 bases; bases outside gene matches: 10. The CDR3 extends over 16 amino acids. In the study's own analysis: Amplified reference gene primers provided the basis for estimating nucleated cell counts. Some clones are missing from TCRdb's copy, which holds only in-frame ones; the method was immunoSEQ multiplex PCR. V and J calls plus clone size are reproduced from that table; the DNA served to infer D and trimming. The data hold a few hundred thousand clones, with about 89% observed a single time. The V gene is TRBV5-1, the J gene TRBJ1-2; 8 nucleotides agree with TRBD1. This TCR was recovered from a woman aged 45-60 years with acute or convalescent COVID-19. The sequencing input was peripheral blood. CDR3 DNA sequence: TGCGCCAGCAGCGAACCTGACAGGGGATTAAACTATGGCTACACCTTC. Amino acid sequence: CASSEPDRGLNYGYTF.